This T cell receptor beta chain was recovered during a study of tumor-infiltrating lymphocytes in primary liver carcinoma. Synthesis of TCR beta cDNA was carried out from 500 ng total RNA with a constant-region primer. Three-round nested multiplex PCR performed with slightly modified ARM-PCR produced the TCR beta libraries. Forward primers for TRBV1-TRBV30 and a C-beta reverse primer served the first two PCR rounds, at roughly 10 cycles each. TCRdb itself ran the multiplex PCR reads through MiXCR, one entry per CDR3 protein. Of approximately 340,000 distinct CDR3 sequences detected, less than 75% appear once; the ten largest clones hold 5.5% to 8%. Germline DNA was also extracted, while the blood RNA originated from unsorted whole blood. The patients, who had chronic HBV infection, were treatment-naive (untreated). The CDR3 loop spans 15 amino acids. CDR1 LNHNV and CDR2 YYDKDF come from the germline V gene (reference sequence). The trim removed 4 bases at V and 4 bases at J, leaving 8 bases unmatched.

The clonotype comes from a man aged 40-50 years with primary liver carcinoma and hepatitis B virus infection. The specimen was peripheral blood. The rearrangement uses TRBV15 and TRBJ1-1; TRBD1 matches 8 bases. CDR3: CATSTGGAGSTEAFF. The DNA of the CDR3 is TGTGCCACCAGCACAGGGGGCGCGGGGAGCACTGAAGCTTTCTTT.